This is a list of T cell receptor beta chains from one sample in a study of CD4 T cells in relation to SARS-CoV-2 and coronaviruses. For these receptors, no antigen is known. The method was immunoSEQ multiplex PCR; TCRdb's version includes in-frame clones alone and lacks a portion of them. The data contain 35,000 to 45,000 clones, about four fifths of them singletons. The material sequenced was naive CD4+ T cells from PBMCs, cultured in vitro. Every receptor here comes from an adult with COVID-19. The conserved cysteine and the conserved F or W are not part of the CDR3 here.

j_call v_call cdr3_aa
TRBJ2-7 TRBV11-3 ASSLGTTDYEQY
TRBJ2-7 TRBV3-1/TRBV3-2 ASSQDISIDRTSGSYEQY
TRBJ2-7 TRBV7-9 ASSLMWDEQY
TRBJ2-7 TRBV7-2 ASSLYGTSGSPYEQY
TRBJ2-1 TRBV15 ATSSRTGGPYNEQF
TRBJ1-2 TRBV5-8 ASSLRQGTNYGYT
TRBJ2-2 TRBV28 ASAGQNTGELF
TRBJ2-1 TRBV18 ASSPQGALNEQF
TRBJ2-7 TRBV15 ATSRDLQTYEQY
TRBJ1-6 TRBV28 ASRSWQGQYNSPLH
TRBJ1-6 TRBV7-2 ASSLVLAAGGHSPLH
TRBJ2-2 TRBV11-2 ACSGTNTGELF
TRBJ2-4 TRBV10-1 ASSEEGEREWENIQY
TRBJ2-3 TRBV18 ASSPIQGGRDTQY
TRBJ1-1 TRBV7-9 ASSRNTEAF
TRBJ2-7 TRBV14 ASSQGAGREQY
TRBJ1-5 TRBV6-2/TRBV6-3 ASSRTPGPQH
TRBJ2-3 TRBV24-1 ATSERPGLAGGPDTQY
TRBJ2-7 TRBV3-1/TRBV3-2 ASSQRGGSSYEQY
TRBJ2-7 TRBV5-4 ASSSYRGAYEQY
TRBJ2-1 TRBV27 ASSLPAGLQF
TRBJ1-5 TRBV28 ASSLRASLYNQPQH